A single TCR beta chain is shown here with its context. Its target is unknown. The data were obtained in a study of shared clonotypes between healthy human individuals. Broader study findings: Sequencing of the sorted subsets was shown by rarefaction to be incomplete despite large depth. Naive subsets typically showed greater estimated richness than memory subsets. With a few donors compared, approximately 5.5% of naive CD4 clonotypes were shared.

TCRdb's table, derived via immunoSEQ multiplex PCR, lists solely in-frame clones and lacks some. The sample holds roughly 760,000 clones, roughly 70% seen once. Adult Caucasians living in Nashville, Tennessee made up all of the donors. Germline V lookup: CDR1 SGHVS, CDR2 FQNEAQ. Trimming stripped 3 bases from V and 3 bases from J, with 14 bases between. This CDR3 has 16 residues. The V call is TRBV7-8, the J call TRBJ2-2; either TRBD1 or TRBD2 may fit D (6 bases each). The sample consisted of memory CD4+ T cells sorted from blood. Subset in this sample: CD45RA-negative fraction. This clonotype was sampled from a woman aged 25 to 39 in good health. The CDR3 is CASSFRGGADTGELFF. CDR3 bases: TGTGCCAGCAGCTTCAGGGGAGGTGCCGACACCGGGGAGCTGTTTTTT.